The 32 T cell receptor beta chains presented below share a single source sample, sequenced in a study of cytomegalovirus exposure and HLA in healthy donors. Generated by immunoSEQ multiplex PCR, the TCRdb table keeps only in-frame clones and is missing some. The top ten hold 0.65% to 0.85% of the sample, which has more than 250,000 clones, approximately 90% seen once. Sample: PBMCs. Receptors originate from a woman under 30 in good health and CMV-seronegative.

The chain recombines TRBV4-3 with TRBJ2-1; 8 bases line up with TRBD2. The J segment lost 8 bases and the V segment lost 1 base, leaving 19 bases of the junction unmatched. CDR3 length equals 19 residues. The germline gives CDR1 LGHNA, CDR2 YSLEER. The CDR3 is CASSQAKTMEREFGDEQFF. In DNA, the CDR3 is TGCGCCAGCAGCCAAGCTAAAACAATGGAGCGGGAGTTTGGCGATGAGCAGTTCTTC.

The gene calls are TRBV6-4 and TRBJ2-1; the match to TRBD2 covers 9 bases. Trimming took 5 bases from V and 0 from J; bases not matched to a gene: 11. Germline lookup yields CDR1 MRHNA and CDR2 SNTAGT. The CDR3 runs 18 residues. The CDR3, as DNA: TGTGCCAGCAGTAACTTTTGGGGTAGCGGGAGCTCCTACAATGAGCAGTTCTTC. Amino acid sequence: CASSNFWGSGSSYNEQFF.

This clone appeared many times. DNA of the CDR3: TGTGCGCAGGTCGAACGGGAGGGCACTGAAGCTTTCTTT. This encodes CAQVEREGTEAFF. The chain employs TRBV27 and TRBJ1-1; D ambiguous. CDR3 length: 13 residues. Looked up from germline, CDR1 is MNHEY and CDR2 is SMNVEV (reference sequence).

The rearrangement uses TRBV6-5 and TRBJ1-2; D ambiguous. This CDR3 comprises 16 residues. In germline, CDR1 is MNHEY, CDR2 SVGAGI. V lost 3 bases and J 4 bases, leaving 18 bases between the germline ends. The CDR3 is CASSYSLEATAYGYTF. The CDR3 DNA follows: TGTGCCAGCAGTTATAGTCTAGAGGCCACGGCCTATGGCTACACCTTC.

The chain's CDR3 is CASSPGSRINQPQHF. In DNA form, the CDR3 reads TGTGCCAGCAGCCCAGGTTCCAGAATCAATCAGCCCCAGCATTTT. The chain links TRBV7-2 to TRBJ1-5; D is ambiguous. Deletions cut 5 bases from V and 3 bases from J, with 14 bases between. Germline CDR1 SGHTA, CDR2 FQGNSA. This CDR3 region has 15 residues.

Regarding this clone: Mismatch with germline at one junction end may stem from a read error. This chain joins TRBV5-4 and TRBJ1-3; TRBD1 matches 9 bases. The length of the CDR3 is 15 residues. CDR1 is SGHNT and CDR2 is YYREEE in the germline V gene (reference sequence). DNA for the CDR3: TGTGCCAGCTGCTTACAGGGGGCATCTGGAAACACCATATATTTT. Protein sequence: CASCLQGASGNTIYF.

There are a few counts of this clone. The CDR3 is CASSLATGWTDTQYF. The CDR3 DNA reads TGTGCCAGCAGCTTGGCTACCGGGTGGACAGATACGCAGTATTTT. This chain uses TRBV5-5 with TRBJ2-3; D is undetermined. This CDR3 is built from 15 residues. Germline V CDR1 and CDR2: SGHKS, YYEKEE (reference sequence). The ends were cut back, 0 bases at V and 3 bases at J, with 11 bases in the middle.

The rearrangement uses TRBV6-5 and TRBJ1-2, with TRBD1 matching over 10 bases. Germline V gives CDR1 MNHEY, CDR2 SVGAGI. The CDR3 consists of 15 residues. Losses at the gene ends were 5 bases for V and 5 bases for J; bases not matched to a gene: 8. CDR3 region: CASSPRDRGGYGYTF. For the CDR3, the DNA is TGTGCCAGCAGTCCCCGGGACAGGGGTGGATATGGCTACACCTTC.

The genes are TRBV10-3 and TRBJ1-1; weak D call: TRBD1 (6 bases). V lost 6 bases and J lost 1, with 9 bases in between. The CDR3 is 13 amino acids. Per the germline V gene, CDR1 is ENHRY and CDR2 is SYGVKD. CDR3 sequence: CAIRTQGNTEAFF. CDR3 coding DNA: TGTGCCATCAGAACACAGGGGAACACTGAAGCTTTCTTT.

The rearrangement links TRBV5-8 to TRBJ2-1, with 12 bases matching TRBD2. The V and J ends lost 0 bases and 7 bases, in that order; junction bases with no gene match: 11. Germline loops: CDR1 SGHTS, CDR2 YDEGEE. The CDR3 covers 18 residues. CDR3 residues: CASSLEALAGGFVNEQFF. The CDR3 DNA sequence: TGTGCCAGCAGCTTGGAGGCTCTAGCGGGAGGGTTTGTAAATGAGCAGTTCTTC.

The chain uses TRBV9 and TRBJ1-5, with a weak D call TRBD1 (6 bases). There are 15 residues in the CDR3. Per germline, CDR1 SGDLS and CDR2 YYNGEE. V dropped 1 base and J dropped 3 bases, with 11 bases sitting between them. The CDR3 region has the DNA TGTGCCAGCAGCGTAACTGGACAGATCAATCAGCCCCAGCATTTT. Its protein product is CASSVTGQINQPQHF.

The chain employs TRBV11-2 and TRBJ1-2; the D is unclear. CDR3 length equals 11 residues. From germline, CDR1 is SGHAT and CDR2 FQNNGV. Trimming left V 3 bases short and J 4 bases short, with 3 bases between. CDR3 sequence: CASSFSYGYTF. In nucleotides, the CDR3 is TGTGCCAGCAGCTTTAGCTATGGCTACACCTTC.

The rearrangement links TRBV9 to TRBJ1-3; D is unresolved. Trimming stripped 3 bases from V and 0 bases from J, with 10 bases between. CDR3 length: 15 residues. CDR1 is SGDLS, CDR2 YYNGEE, per germline. CDR3 bases: TGTGCCAGCAGCGACTTCGGGAGCTCTGGAAACACCATATATTTT. It translates to CASSDFGSSGNTIYF. The full variable domain, its missing parts supplied by reference TRBV9 and TRBJ1-3, is DSGVTQTPKHLITATGQRVTLRCSPRSGDLSVYWYQQSLDQGLQFLIQYYNGEERAKGNILERFSAQQFPDLHSELNLSSLELGDSALYFCASSDFGSSGNTIYFGEGSWLTVV.

This chain uses TRBV13 with TRBJ2-7; D gene unclear. The CDR3 is 12 amino acids. CDR1 PRHDT and CDR2 FYEKMQ come from the germline V gene (reference sequence). The V end was cut by 3 bases, the J end by 2 bases, with 5 bases between. CDR3 residues: CASSFEAYEQYF. The DNA of the CDR3 is TGTGCCAGCAGCTTTGAGGCCTACGAGCAGTACTTC. The variable domain in full, with the rest retrieved from reference TRBV13 and TRBJ2-7, is AAGVIQSPRHLIKEKRETATLKCYPIPRHDTVYWYQQGPGQDPQFLISFYEKMQSDKGSIPDRFSAQQFSDYHSELNMSSLELGDSALYFCASSFEAYEQYFGPGTRLTVT.

The V gene is TRBV7-9, the J gene TRBJ2-7, with D tentatively TRBD2 (6 bases). V was pared by 2 bases and J by 2 bases, with 13 bases between. Germline V gene sequence: CDR1 SEHNR, CDR2 FQNEAQ (reference sequence). The CDR3 sequence is 15 residues long. The CDR3, as DNA: TGTGCCAGCAGCTTATCAGAGGGACTTACCTACGAGCAGTACTTC. Protein: CASSLSEGLTYEQYF.

The CDR3 nucleotides are TGTGCCAGCAGCGTAGACCCTGGGGGGACCCCCTACGAGCAGTACTTC. This codes for CASSVDPGGTPYEQYF. The chain has TRBV9 and TRBJ2-7; TRBD2 might be the D (6 bases). Trimming took 0 bases from V and 2 from J, leaving 15 bases between them. In germline, CDR1 is SGDLS, CDR2 YYNGEE. The length of the CDR3 is 16 residues.

The chain combines TRBV27 with TRBJ2-2; no clear D. This CDR3 region has 13 residues. The germline V gene has CDR1 MNHEY and CDR2 SMNVEV (reference sequence). Trimming left V 5 bases short and J 0 bases short, with 4 bases between. CDR3 in DNA: TGTGCCAGCAGTCCATCGAACACCGGGGAGCTGTTTTTT. It codes for CASSPSNTGELFF.

J is TRBJ2-2 and V is TRBV7-9; no firm D call. V was trimmed by 8 bases and J by 1 base, leaving 20 bases between them. Germline V gene data show CDR1 as SEHNR and CDR2 as FQNEAQ (reference sequence). This CDR3 is 17 amino acids long. Here the CDR3 DNA reads TGTGCCAGCCAAGCTCCGGTGGTAGAGGTGAACACCGGGGAGCTGTTTTTT. The encoded protein is CASQAPVVEVNTGELFF.

The chain has TRBV6-5 and TRBJ1-4; perhaps TRBD1 as D (6 bases). CDR1 and CDR2 from the germline V gene are MNHEY and SVGAGI. V lost 6 bases to trimming and J lost 6 bases, with 14 bases between them. This CDR3 has 14 amino acids. The CDR3 bases are TGTGCCAGCAGCCGGACAGCGCCTGATGAAAAACTGTTTTTT. Its protein product is CASSRTAPDEKLFF.

There are a few counts of this clone. V and J are TRBV6-5 and TRBJ2-3; 14 bases agree with TRBD2. This CDR3 is 15 amino acids long. V dropped 5 bases and J dropped 13; count of bases not matched to a gene: 11. Germline V gives CDR1 MNHEY, CDR2 SVGAGI. The CDR3 protein is CASSRGLAGVEGEYF. The CDR3 DNA sequence: TGTGCCAGCAGTCGGGGACTAGCGGGAGTAGAAGGGGAGTATTTT.

The rearrangement uses TRBV27 and TRBJ2-7; TRBD1 matches 8 bases. V trimming: 4 bases; J trimming: 2 bases; junction bases outside the gene matches: 7. Germline lookup yields CDR1 MNHEY and CDR2 SMNVEV (reference sequence). CDR3 size: 15 residues. CDR3: CASSSQGALTYEQYF. Written as DNA, the CDR3 is TGTGCCAGCAGTTCCCAGGGGGCACTCACCTACGAGCAGTACTTC.

The chain combines TRBV5-6 with TRBJ2-7; no reliable D call. CDR3 length equals 14 residues. CDR1 and CDR2 (germline): SGHDT, YYEEEE. Trimming pared 0 bases from V and 4 bases from J, leaving 11 bases between. The CDR3 nucleotides read TGTGCCAGCAGCTTGGTTGATCGGGTTTACGAGCAGTACTTC. Residues: CASSLVDRVYEQYF.

This clone was found a few times. The CDR3 nucleotides read TGTGCCAGCAGTGAAGGGATTACAGGGTTGGGCTACACCTTC. The encoded protein is CASSEGITGLGYTF. The chain joins TRBV6-1 to TRBJ1-2; tentatively, D is TRBD1 (6 bases). The V gene lost 1 base and the J gene lost 8 bases, with 14 bases spanning the gap. CDR1 is MNHNS and CDR2 is SASEGT in the germline V gene. The CDR3 sequence is 14 residues long.

The genes are TRBV5-1 and TRBJ2-1; D call uncertain. V lost 4 bases to trimming and J lost 0 bases, with 11 bases between them. This CDR3 spans 15 amino acids. The germline V gene encodes CDR1 SGHRS and CDR2 YFSETQ. The CDR3 bases are TGCGCCAGCAGCCTAAGCGCTAGCTCCTACAATGAGCAGTTCTTC. Protein sequence: CASSLSASSYNEQFF.

V and J are TRBV11-3 and TRBJ2-7; TRBD1 matches at 8 bases. The germline CDR1 and CDR2 sequences are SGHNT and YENEEA. J lost 0 bases, V lost 4 bases, and 5 bases had no gene match. This CDR3 region has 15 residues. CDR3 amino acids: CASSSGQGRSYEQYF. The CDR3 nucleotides are TGTGCCAGCAGCTCCGGACAGGGCCGCTCCTACGAGCAGTACTTC.

The rearrangement uses TRBV10-3 and TRBJ1-5; D may be TRBD1 (5 bases). V gave up 2 bases and J gave up 7 bases, with 12 bases separating them. Per germline, CDR1 ENHRY and CDR2 SYGVKD. This CDR3 has 14 amino acids. This chain's CDR3 is CAISESTRAQPQHF. The DNA for the CDR3 is TGTGCCATCAGTGAGAGCACCAGGGCGCAGCCCCAGCATTTT.

V and J are TRBV10-3 and TRBJ2-7, with D uncertain. This CDR3 has 14 residues. Trimming pared 0 bases from V and 2 bases from J, leaving 8 bases between. Germline values: CDR1 ENHRY, CDR2 SYGVKD. The CDR3 DNA reads TGTGCCATCAGTGAGTCGGGCCTAACCTACGAGCAGTACTTC. This codes for CAISESGLTYEQYF.

Here the CDR3 reads CASSLEFRGGETQYF. CDR3 nucleotide sequence: TGCGCCAGCAGCTTGGAGTTTAGGGGAGGGGAGACCCAGTACTTC. V and J are TRBV5-1 and TRBJ2-5; the match to TRBD2 covers 7 bases. The CDR3 sequence is 15 residues long. Germline values: CDR1 SGHRS, CDR2 YFSETQ. Trimming cost V 0 bases and J 5 bases; bases outside gene matches: 7. The full variable domain, rest sourced from reference TRBV5-1 and TRBJ2-5, is KAGVTQTPRYLIKTRGQQVTLSCSPISGHRSVSWYQQTPGQGLQFLFEYFSETQRNKGNFPGRFSGRQFSNSRSEMNVSTLELGDSALYLCASSLEFRGGETQYFGPGTRLLVL.

The gene calls are TRBV18 and TRBJ2-5; D is possibly TRBD1 (6 bases). This CDR3 has 14 amino acids. From germline, CDR1 is KGHSH and CDR2 LQKENI. V shed 2 bases and J shed 5 bases, with 12 bases lying between them. In DNA, the CDR3 is TGTGCCAGCTCACCAGGACAGAATGGGGAGACCCAGTACTTC. It is translated as CASSPGQNGETQYF.

The chain uses TRBV28 and TRBJ2-5; 9 bases fit TRBD1. The CDR3 length is 16 residues. The germline V gene encodes CDR1 MDHEN and CDR2 SYDVKM. V dropped 7 bases and J dropped 7; count of bases not matched to a gene: 16. The CDR3 bases are TGTGCCAGCATCCCTAGAGACAGGGGGATTCTAGGGACCCAGTACTTC. Its translation is CASIPRDRGILGTQYF.

This chain links TRBV2 with TRBJ2-7; a possible D gene is TRBD2 (6 bases). The V end lost 4 bases, the J end lost 6 bases, and 10 bases lay between the germline ends. The CDR3 contains 12 residues. Germline V gene data show CDR1 as SNHLY and CDR2 as FYNNEI. The CDR3 DNA is TGTGCCAGCAGTGTGGCGGGGCGCGAGCAGTACTTC. Protein sequence: CASSVAGREQYF.

V and J are TRBV28 and TRBJ1-1; D is possibly TRBD1 (5 bases). This CDR3 has 13 residues. CDR1 and CDR2 from the germline V gene are MDHEN and SYDVKM. Trimming shortened V by 4 bases and J by 0 bases, and 6 bases separated the two germline ends. The CDR3 sequence: CASSSDMNTEAFF. The CDR3, as DNA: TGTGCCAGCAGTTCGGACATGAACACTGAAGCTTTCTTT.